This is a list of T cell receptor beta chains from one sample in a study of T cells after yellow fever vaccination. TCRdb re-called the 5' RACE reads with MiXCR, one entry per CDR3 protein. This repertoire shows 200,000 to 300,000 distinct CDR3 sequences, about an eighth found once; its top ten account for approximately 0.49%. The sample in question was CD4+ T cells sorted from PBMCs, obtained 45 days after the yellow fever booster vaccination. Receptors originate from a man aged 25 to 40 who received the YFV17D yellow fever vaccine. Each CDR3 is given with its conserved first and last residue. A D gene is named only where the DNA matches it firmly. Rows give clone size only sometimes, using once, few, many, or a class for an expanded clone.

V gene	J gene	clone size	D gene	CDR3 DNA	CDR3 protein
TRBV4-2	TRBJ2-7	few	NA	TGTGCCAGCAGCCAGGCGCTTACCGCCGAGCAGTACTTC	CASSQALTAEQYF
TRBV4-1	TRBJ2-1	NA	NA	TGCGCCAGCAGCCAAGCGGGACTTTATTACAATGAGCAGTTCTTC	CASSQAGLYYNEQFF
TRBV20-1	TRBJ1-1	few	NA	TGCAGTGGGAAGGGGGGATCGAACACTGAAGCTTTCTTT	CSGKGGSNTEAFF
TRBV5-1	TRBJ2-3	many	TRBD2	TGCGCCAGCAGCTTGAGCGGGAGCGGAAGAGATACGCAGTATTTT	CASSLSGSGRDTQYF
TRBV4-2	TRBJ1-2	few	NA	TGTGCCAGCAGCCAAGGCGGCAGGGTTCTTGGCTACACCTTC	CASSQGGRVLGYTF
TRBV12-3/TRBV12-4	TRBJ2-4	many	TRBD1	TGTGCCAGCAGTTTCGAGGTTAGGGGACAGGAAGGATTAGGCACCAAAAACATTCAGTACTTC	CASSFEVRGQEGLGTKNIQYF
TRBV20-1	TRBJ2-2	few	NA	TGCAGTGCTGCCGGGACCCACACCGGGGAGCTGTTTTTT	CSAAGTHTGELFF
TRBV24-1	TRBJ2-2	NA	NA	TGTGCCACCAGTGCGGTCTTGGACACCGGGGAGCTGTTTTTT	CATSAVLDTGELFF
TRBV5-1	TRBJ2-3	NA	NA	TGCGCCAGCAGCTTAGGGGCTCTGGATAGGGATACGCAGTATTTT	CASSLGALDRDTQYF
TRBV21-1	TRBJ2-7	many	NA	TGTGCCAGCAGCCCCCCCCGCGGGAGGGCATCCTACGAGCAGTACTTC	CASSPPRGRASYEQYF
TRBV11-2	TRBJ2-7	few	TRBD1	TGTGCCAGCAGCCTAAGGACAGGGACCGGGAGAAGGTCCTACGAGCAGTACTTC	CASSLRTGTGRRSYEQYF
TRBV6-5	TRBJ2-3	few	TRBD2	TGTGCCAGCAGATTAGGACTAGCGGGAGGTACAGATACGCAGTATTTT	CASRLGLAGGTDTQYF
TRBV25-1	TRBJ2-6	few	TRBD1	TGTGCCAGCAGGGACAGGGGGGCTGGGGCCAACGTCCTGACTTTC	CASRDRGAGANVLTF
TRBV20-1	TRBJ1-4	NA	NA	TGCAGTGCTAGAGATCCGGCAGGGTCTAATGAAAAACTGTTTTTT	CSARDPAGSNEKLFF
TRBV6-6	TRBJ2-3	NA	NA	TGTGCCAGCAGTTATCCTCCCTCTTATACGCAGTATTTT	CASSYPPSYTQYF
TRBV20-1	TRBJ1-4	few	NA	TGCAGTGCTAGAGATGCGGGGGGCGGGGAAAAACTGTTTTTT	CSARDAGGGEKLFF
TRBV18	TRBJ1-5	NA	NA	TGTGCCAGCTCACCGGATGGGGTGATTAATCAGCCCCAGCATTTT	CASSPDGVINQPQHF
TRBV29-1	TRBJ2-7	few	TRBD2	TGCAGCGTTGAACCCAGTCCCCAGGTCCTGACTAGCGGGAGAGGGGGGTACGAGCAGTACTTC	CSVEPSPQVLTSGRGGYEQYF
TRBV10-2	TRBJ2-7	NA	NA	TGCGCCAGCAGGGAGACGGGGGCACGCTACGAGCAGTACTTC	CASRETGARYEQYF
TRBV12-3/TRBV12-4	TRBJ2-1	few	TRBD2	TGTGCCAGCACAACCGGGCTAGCGGGAAGCGATGAGCAGTTCTTC	CASTTGLAGSDEQFF